The 18 T cell receptor beta chains reported below all come from one sample, sequenced in a study of blood T cell repertoires in COVID-19. Here immunoSEQ multiplex PCR was the method, and the copy in TCRdb shows in-frame clones only, minus some. The table records over 200,000 clones, 92% of them present only once. The specimen was peripheral blood. The receptors derive from a man aged 55 to 70 with COVID-19, enrolled during active disease.

This chain connects TRBV7-9 to TRBJ1-2; unclear D gene. CDR3 size: 15 residues. V gave up 5 bases and J gave up 8 bases, with 21 bases separating them. From germline, CDR1 is SEHNR and CDR2 FQNEAQ (reference sequence). The CDR3 nucleotides read TGTGCCAGCAGCCCCCCTGGCGGAAGAATGAGCGGCTACACCTTC. Encoded protein: CASSPPGGRMSGYTF.

The chain couples TRBV6-5 to TRBJ1-6; D possibly corresponds to TRBD1 (5 bases). The germline gives CDR1 MNHEY, CDR2 SVGAGI. CDR3 length: 15 amino acids. V lost 6 bases and J lost 10, with 19 bases in between. In nucleotides, the CDR3 is TGTGCCAGCAGCAGACCAAATCAGGGTAACTCACCCCTCCACTTT. It codes for CASSRPNQGNSPLHF.

V and J are TRBV18 and TRBJ1-2; D is unresolved. Trimming shortened V by 2 bases and J by 5 bases, and 12 bases separated the two germline ends. CDR3 length: 14 residues. CDR1 is KGHSH, CDR2 LQKENI, per germline. CDR3 in DNA: TGTGCCAGCTCACCAGCCGCGTCGATATATGGCTACACCTTC. Amino acids: CASSPAASIYGYTF.

V gene TRBV21-1 combines with J gene TRBJ1-1; TRBD1 is taken as the D call from the table, unchecked against the DNA. TRBV21-1 is labeled a pseudogene. The CDR3 spans 13 residues. In DNA, the CDR3 is TGTGCCAGCAGCGGACACAAGAACACTGAAGCTTTCTTT. It is translated as CASSGHKNTEAFF.

The chain has TRBV2 and TRBJ1-5; possibly TRBD1 for D (6 bases). Trimming took off 6 bases at V and 1 base at J, with 13 bases between the two ends. CDR1 is SNHLY and CDR2 is FYNNEI in the germline V gene. The CDR3 covers 15 residues. This chain's CDR3 is CASRITTGSNQPQHF. In DNA, the CDR3 is TGTGCCAGCAGGATCACCACAGGGAGCAATCAGCCCCAGCATTTT.

V is TRBV6-5 and J is TRBJ1-1; TRBD1 agrees at 8 bases. The V and J ends lost 5 bases and 7 bases, in that order; junction bases with no gene match: 6. The CDR3 is 13 amino acids. CDR1 MNHEY and CDR2 SVGAGI come from the germline V gene. The CDR3 here is CASSRTGFNEAFF. DNA of the CDR3: TGTGCCAGCAGTAGGACAGGGTTTAATGAAGCTTTCTTT.

V is TRBV9 and J is TRBJ1-4; 7 positions match TRBD1. Germline loops: CDR1 SGDLS, CDR2 YYNGEE. The junction had 14 bases not matched to a gene; V was cut back by 4 bases and J by 8 bases. CDR3 length equals 16 residues. In nucleotides, the CDR3 is TGTGCCAGCAGCCCAACCCCCAGGGGGGTCCGGGAAAAACTGTTTTTT. It codes for CASSPTPRGVREKLFF.

The V gene is TRBV27, the J gene TRBJ2-1; D ambiguous. The CDR3 is 15 residues long. Germline-derived CDR1 and CDR2 are MNHEY and SMNVEV (reference sequence). V was trimmed by 7 bases and J by 0 bases, leaving 13 bases between them. The DNA of the CDR3 is TGTGCCAGCACCCGTGAGTTGAGCTCCTACAATGAGCAGTTCTTC. Amino acids: CASTRELSSYNEQFF.

The V and J genes are TRBV5-6 and TRBJ2-7; weak D call: TRBD1 (7 bases). This CDR3 contains 15 residues. The germline V gene has CDR1 SGHDT and CDR2 YYEEEE. Trimming left V 3 bases short and J 2 bases short, with 15 bases between. This chain's CDR3 is CASSWGDSPPYEQYF. CDR3 DNA sequence: TGTGCCAGCAGCTGGGGGGACAGCCCCCCCTACGAGCAGTACTTC.

The chain carries TRBV28 and TRBJ1-1; D is possibly TRBD1 (5 bases). V gave up 2 bases and J gave up 1 base, with 20 bases separating them. The CDR3 is made up of 18 amino acids. Germline CDR1 reads MDHEN; CDR2 reads SYDVKM. The DNA of the CDR3 is TGTGCCAGCAGTTTAAGGTCGGGGCTGCGGGACCAGAACACTGAAGCTTTCTTT. It translates to CASSLRSGLRDQNTEAFF. The whole variable domain, remainder taken from reference TRBV28 and TRBJ1-1, is DVKVTQSSRYLVKRTGEKVFLECVQDMDHENMFWYRQDPGLGLRLIYFSYDVKMKEKGDIPEGYSVSREKKERFSLILESASTNQTSMYLCASSLRSGLRDQNTEAFFGQGTRLTVV.

The V call is TRBV5-3, the J call TRBJ1-1; D remains ambiguous. TRBV5-3 is an ORF, and what it does is uncertain. V dropped 0 bases and J dropped 11 bases, with 20 bases sitting between them. The CDR3 runs 15 residues. This chain's CDR3 is CARSLAIAYPLAAFF. CDR3 bases: TGTGCCAGAAGCTTGGCGATCGCATACCCGTTGGCCGCTTTCTTT.

The CDR3 here is CSVYQDASGANVLTF. The CDR3 nucleotides are TGCAGCGTTTACCAGGATGCCTCTGGGGCCAACGTCCTGACTTTC. The chain uses TRBV29-1 and TRBJ2-6; no definite D call. The CDR3 runs to 15 residues. Trimming pared 5 bases from V and 0 bases from J, leaving 11 bases between. From germline, CDR1 is SQVTM and CDR2 ANQGSEA.

As DNA, the CDR3 is TGCGCCAGCAGCTTGGTTCCGGGACAAACGAACACTGAAGCTTTCTTT. Its protein is CASSLVPGQTNTEAFF. The chain carries TRBV5-1 and TRBJ1-1; possible D gene TRBD1, 6 bases. CDR3 length: 16 amino acids. V was shortened by 0 bases and J by 1 base, with 13 bases between the two germline ends. Germline V gives CDR1 SGHRS, CDR2 YFSETQ.

The V call is TRBV24-1, the J call TRBJ2-3, with 9 nucleotides matching TRBD1. CDR3 length equals 15 residues. J gave up 6 bases and V 3 bases, and 6 bases lay outside the gene matches. Germline-derived CDR1 and CDR2 are KGHDR and SFDVKD. The CDR3 DNA is TGTGCCACCAGTGATCCTGGACAGGGGAGGGATACGCAGTATTTT. This sequence encodes CATSDPGQGRDTQYF.

The gene calls are TRBV5-5 and TRBJ2-1; 10 bases match TRBD2. The CDR3 loop spans 16 amino acids. Germline CDR1 and CDR2: SGHKS and YYEKEE (reference sequence). V lost 5 bases, J lost 0 bases, and 5 bases stayed unmatched. CDR3 loop: CASSLAGGGSYNEQFF. The CDR3 coding sequence is TGTGCCAGCAGTTTAGCGGGAGGAGGCTCCTACAATGAGCAGTTCTTC.

The chain recombines TRBV28 with TRBJ1-5; the D is unclear. The CDR3 covers 14 residues. The germline CDR1 and CDR2 sequences are MDHEN and SYDVKM. The V gene lost 3 bases and the J gene lost 2 bases, with 8 bases spanning the gap. CDR3 bases: TGTGCCAGCAGTTTGAGGCACGGCAATCAGCCCCAGCATTTT. Translated: CASSLRHGNQPQHF.

The chain couples TRBV7-9 to TRBJ1-1, with unresolved D. Germline V gene lookup returns CDR1 SEHNR and CDR2 FQNEAQ (reference sequence). This CDR3 is 14 amino acids long. Trimming stripped 1 base from V and 1 base from J, with 7 bases between. CDR3 sequence reads: CASSLELRNTEAFF. The CDR3 DNA is TGTGCCAGCAGCTTAGAATTGCGGAACACTGAAGCTTTCTTT.

This clone was recorded once. The V call is TRBV18, the J call TRBJ1-2, with unresolved D. V dropped 2 bases and J dropped 4 bases, with 8 bases sitting between them. CDR1 and CDR2 from the germline V gene are KGHSH and LQKENI. The CDR3 spans 13 residues. The CDR3 sequence: CASSPGGGYGYTF. The CDR3 bases are TGTGCCAGCTCACCAGGTGGAGGCTATGGCTACACCTTC.